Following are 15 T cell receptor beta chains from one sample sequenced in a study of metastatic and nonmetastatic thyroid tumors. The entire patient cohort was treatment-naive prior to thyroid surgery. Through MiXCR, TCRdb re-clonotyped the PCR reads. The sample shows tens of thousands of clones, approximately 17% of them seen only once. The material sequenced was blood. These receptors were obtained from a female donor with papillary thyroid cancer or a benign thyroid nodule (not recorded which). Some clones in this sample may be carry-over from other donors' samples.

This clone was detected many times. The CDR3 reads CASSPEPAGALETQYF. The CDR3 DNA reads as TGTGCCAGCAGCCCCGAACCAGCGGGAGCATTGGAGACCCAGTACTTC. This sequence joins TRBV4-2 and TRBJ2-5; 8 bases are shared with TRBD2. Looked up from germline, CDR1 is LGHNA and CDR2 is YNFKEQ. This CDR3 has 16 residues. J was trimmed by 5 bases and V by 4 bases; bases with no gene match: 12.

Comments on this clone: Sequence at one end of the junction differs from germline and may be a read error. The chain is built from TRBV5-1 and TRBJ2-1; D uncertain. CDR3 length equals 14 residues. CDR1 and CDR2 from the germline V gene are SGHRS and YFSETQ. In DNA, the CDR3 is TGCGCCAGCAGCCCCCTTCCAGTTGTCAATGAGCAGCTCTTC. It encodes CASSPLPVVNEQLF.

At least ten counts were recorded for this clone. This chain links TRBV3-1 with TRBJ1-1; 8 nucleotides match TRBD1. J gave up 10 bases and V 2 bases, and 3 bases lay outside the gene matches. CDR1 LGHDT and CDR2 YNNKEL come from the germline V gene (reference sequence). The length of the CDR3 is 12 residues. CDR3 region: CASSQPDRAAFF. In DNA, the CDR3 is TGTGCCAGCAGCCAACCGGACAGGGCAGCTTTCTTT.

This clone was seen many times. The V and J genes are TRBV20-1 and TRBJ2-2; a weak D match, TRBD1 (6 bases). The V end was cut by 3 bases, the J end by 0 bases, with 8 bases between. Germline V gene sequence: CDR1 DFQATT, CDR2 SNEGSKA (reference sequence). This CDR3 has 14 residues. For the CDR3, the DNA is TGCAGTGCTAGCCCAGGGGCGAACACCGGGGAGCTGTTTTTT. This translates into CSASPGANTGELFF.

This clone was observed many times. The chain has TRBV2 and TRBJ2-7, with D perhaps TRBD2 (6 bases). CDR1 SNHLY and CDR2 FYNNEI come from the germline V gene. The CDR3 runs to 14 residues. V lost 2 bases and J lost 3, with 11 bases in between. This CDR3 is CASSERAGSYEQYF. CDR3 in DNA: TGTGCCAGCAGTGAACGGGCGGGAAGCTACGAGCAGTACTTC.

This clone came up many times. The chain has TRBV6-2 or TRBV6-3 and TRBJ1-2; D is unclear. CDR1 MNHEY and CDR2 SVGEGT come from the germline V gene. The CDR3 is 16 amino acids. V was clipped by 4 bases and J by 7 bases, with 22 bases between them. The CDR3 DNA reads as TGTGCCAGCAGTTCCCGACCGAGGCTCTACTATGGTGGCTACACCTTC. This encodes CASSSRPRLYYGGYTF.

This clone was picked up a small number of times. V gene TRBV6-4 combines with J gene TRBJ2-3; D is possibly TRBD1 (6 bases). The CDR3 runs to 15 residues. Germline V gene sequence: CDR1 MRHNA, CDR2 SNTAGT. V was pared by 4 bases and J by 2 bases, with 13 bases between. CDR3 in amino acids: CASSAGVVYTDTQYF. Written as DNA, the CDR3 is TGTGCCAGCAGTGCAGGGGTGGTGTACACAGATACGCAGTATTTT.

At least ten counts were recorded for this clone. CDR3 nucleotides: TGTGCCAGCAGTAAATATGGGGGGGAGACCCAGTACTTC. This encodes CASSKYGGETQYF. The chain combines TRBV6-2 or TRBV6-3 with TRBJ2-5, with D possibly matching TRBD2 (6 bases). Trimming stripped 5 bases from V and 5 bases from J, with 12 bases between. This CDR3 region has 13 residues. Germline lookup yields CDR1 MNHEY and CDR2 SVGEGT.

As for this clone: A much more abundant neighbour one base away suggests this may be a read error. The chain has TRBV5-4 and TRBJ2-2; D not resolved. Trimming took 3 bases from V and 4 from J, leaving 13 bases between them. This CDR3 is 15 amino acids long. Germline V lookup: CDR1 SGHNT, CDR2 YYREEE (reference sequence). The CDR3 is CASSSADRSTGELFF. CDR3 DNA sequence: TGTGCCAGCAGCTCGGCAGATCGTTCCACCGGGGAGCTGTTTTTT.

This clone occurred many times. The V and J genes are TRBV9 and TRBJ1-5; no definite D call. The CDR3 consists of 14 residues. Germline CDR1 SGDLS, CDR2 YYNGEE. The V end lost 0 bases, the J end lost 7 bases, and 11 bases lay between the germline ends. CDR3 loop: CASSVATRRQPQHF. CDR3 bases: TGTGCCAGCAGCGTAGCTACGAGGAGACAGCCCCAGCATTTT.

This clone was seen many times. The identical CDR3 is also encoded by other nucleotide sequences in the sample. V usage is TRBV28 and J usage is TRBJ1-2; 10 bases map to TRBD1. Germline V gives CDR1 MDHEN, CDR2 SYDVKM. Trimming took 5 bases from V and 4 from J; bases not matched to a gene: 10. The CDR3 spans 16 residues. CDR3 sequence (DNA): TGTGCCAGCAGTCCCGGGACAGGGGTTGGTCGCTATGGCTACACCTTC. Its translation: CASSPGTGVGRYGYTF.

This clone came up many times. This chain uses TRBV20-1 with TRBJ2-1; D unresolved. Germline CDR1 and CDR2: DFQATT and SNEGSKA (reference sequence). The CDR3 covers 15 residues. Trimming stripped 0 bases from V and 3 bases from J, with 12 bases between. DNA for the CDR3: TGCAGTGCTAGAGATTTCAGGACCGACTACAATGAGCAGTTCTTC. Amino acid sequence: CSARDFRTDYNEQFF.

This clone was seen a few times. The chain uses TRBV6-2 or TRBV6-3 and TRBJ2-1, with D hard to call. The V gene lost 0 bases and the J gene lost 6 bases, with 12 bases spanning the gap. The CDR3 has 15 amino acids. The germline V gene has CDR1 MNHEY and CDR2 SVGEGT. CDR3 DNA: TGTGCCAGCAGTTACTCTCGTAGTCGCTGCAATGAGCAGTTCTTC. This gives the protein CASSYSRSRCNEQFF.

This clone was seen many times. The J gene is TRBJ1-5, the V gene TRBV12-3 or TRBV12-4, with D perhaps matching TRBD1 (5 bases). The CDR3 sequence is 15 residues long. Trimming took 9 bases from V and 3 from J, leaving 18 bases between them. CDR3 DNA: TGTGCCAGTAGTGATCGTGGGGGAAACAATCAGCCCCAGCATTTT. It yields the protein CASSDRGGNNQPQHF.

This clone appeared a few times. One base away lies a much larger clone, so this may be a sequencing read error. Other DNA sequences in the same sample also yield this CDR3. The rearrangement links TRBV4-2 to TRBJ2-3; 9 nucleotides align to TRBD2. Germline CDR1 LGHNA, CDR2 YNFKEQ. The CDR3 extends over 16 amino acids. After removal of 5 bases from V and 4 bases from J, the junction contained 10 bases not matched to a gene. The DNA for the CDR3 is TGTGCCAGCAGCGGGGGACTAGCTGGAGGGTCAGATACGCAGTATTTT. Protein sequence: CASSGGLAGGSDTQYF.